The 10 T cell receptor beta chains below all came from one sample that was sequenced in a study of shared clonotypes between healthy human individuals. TCRdb's table, derived via immunoSEQ multiplex PCR, lists solely in-frame clones and lacks some. The repertoire holds roughly 450,000 clones, with approximately 85% as singletons. Sample: PBMCs. The receptors were gathered from a woman in her thirties or forties in good health. Some clones in this sample may be carry-over from other donors' samples.

The CDR3 spells CASSPRGLGGSDEQFF. The CDR3 DNA reads TGTGCCAGCTCACCACGGGGGTTGGGGGGCTCGGATGAGCAGTTCTTC. The gene calls are TRBV18 and TRBJ2-1; D may be TRBD1 or TRBD2 (6 bases each). The germline V gene encodes CDR1 KGHSH and CDR2 LQKENI. The length of the CDR3 is 16 residues. Trimming cost V 1 base and J 8 bases, with 18 bases left between them.

V usage is TRBV28 and J usage is TRBJ1-3, with a tentative D call TRBD1 (6 bases). Trimming removed 3 bases at V and 0 bases at J, with 9 bases between. CDR1 MDHEN and CDR2 SYDVKM come from the germline V gene. The CDR3 runs 15 residues. The CDR3 DNA reads TGTGCCAGCAGTTTGAGCAGGGGCTCTGGAAACACCATATATTTT. Its protein is CASSLSRGSGNTIYF. The variable domain in full, with the rest retrieved from reference TRBV28 and TRBJ1-3, is DVKVTQSSRYLVKRTGEKVFLECVQDMDHENMFWYRQDPGLGLRLIYFSYDVKMKEKGDIPEGYSVSREKKERFSLILESASTNQTSMYLCASSLSRGSGNTIYFGEGSWLTVV.

This clone appeared many times. In nucleotides, the CDR3 is TGTGCCTGGAGTGCGGGCGGGTTCGATGACCAAAATTACGAGCAGTACTTC. Translated, it gives CAWSAGGFDDQNYEQYF. The V and J genes are TRBV30 and TRBJ2-7; weak D call: TRBD2 (5 bases). Germline V gene data show CDR1 as GTSNPN and CDR2 as SVGIG (reference sequence). V was pared by 1 base and J by 4 bases, with 23 bases between. The length of the CDR3 is 17 residues.

V usage is TRBV27 and J usage is TRBJ2-2; D is unresolved. Looked up from germline, CDR1 is MNHEY and CDR2 is SMNVEV (reference sequence). CDR3 length: 13 residues. V was shortened by 4 bases and J by 1 base, with 4 bases between the two germline ends. This CDR3 reads CASSSWNTGELFF. CDR3 coding DNA: TGTGCCAGCAGTTCCTGGAACACCGGGGAGCTGTTTTTT.

V gene TRBV4-1 combines with J gene TRBJ2-7; 8 bases agree with TRBD1. The junction had 6 bases not matched to a gene; V was cut back by 3 bases and J by 5 bases. This CDR3 is built from 14 residues. CDR1 and CDR2 (germline): MGHRA, YSYEKL. The CDR3 DNA reads as TGCGCCAGCAGCCAGACAGGGGATGGGCACGAGCAGTACTTC. It codes for CASSQTGDGHEQYF.

CDR3 amino acids: CASSLTGTGGFGNEQFF. The CDR3 coding sequence is TGTGCCAGCAGCCTAACCGGGACAGGGGGGTTCGGGAATGAGCAGTTCTTC. The rearrangement joins TRBV7-9 to TRBJ2-1; 11 bases align to TRBD1. Germline V gene sequence: CDR1 SEHNR, CDR2 FQNEAQ (reference sequence). The CDR3 is made up of 17 amino acids. J lost 7 bases, V lost 5 bases, and 13 bases had no gene match.

The V and J genes are TRBV29-1 and TRBJ2-7; D uncertain. Germline V gene sequence: CDR1 SQVTM, CDR2 ANQGSEA. The CDR3 has 12 amino acids. V was trimmed by 3 bases and J by 2 bases, leaving 8 bases between them. For the CDR3, the DNA is TGCAGCGTTGAGTTTGGGGCCTACGAGCAGTACTTC. Protein: CSVEFGAYEQYF.

The chain links TRBV10-2 to TRBJ2-1; 8 bases line up with TRBD2. Germline CDR1 reads WSHSY; CDR2 reads SAAADI. The J segment lost 7 bases and the V segment lost 3 bases, leaving 11 bases of the junction unmatched. The CDR3 sequence is 16 residues long. The CDR3 bases are TGCGCCAGCAGTGACGGGAGGGCCTCGGTAAGGAATGAGCAGTTCTTC. Encoded protein: CASSDGRASVRNEQFF.

CDR3 DNA: TGCGCCAGCAGCGAATCGGGCAGTGCCATTCCAGAGCAGTACTTC. Translating it yields CASSESGSAIPEQYF. The chain carries TRBV10-1 and TRBJ2-7; D unclear. V was clipped by 6 bases and J by 7 bases, with 22 bases between them. Germline lookup yields CDR1 WNHNN and CDR2 SYGVQD (reference sequence). CDR3 length: 15 residues.

This rearrangement joins TRBV28 to TRBJ2-7; D uncertain. Germline CDR1 reads MDHEN; CDR2 reads SYDVKM. The CDR3 is made up of 15 amino acids. Trimming cost V 10 bases and J 5 bases, with 24 bases left between them. The CDR3 nucleotides read TGTGCCATCAAAGGTATAACCCGGACCATGGACGAGCAGTACTTC. Residues: CAIKGITRTMDEQYF. The full variable domain, in which reference TRBV28 and TRBJ2-7 provide the parts outside the CDR3, is DVKVTQSSRYLVKRTGEKVFLECVQDMDHENMFWYRQDPGLGLRLIYFSYDVKMKEKGDIPEGYSVSREKKERFSLILESASTNQTSMYLCAIKGITRTMDEQYFGPGTRLTVT.